Listed below are T cell receptor beta chains from one sample, sequenced in a study of blood T cells in healthy people across ages. TCRdb reprocessed the 5' RACE reads via MiXCR and lists one record per CDR3 protein. Here the sample spans 1 million or so distinct CDR3 sequences, almost 25% being singletons. These same records also appear under a second study, on T cells of mothers and their children.

The sample was blood. These receptors all stem from a girl aged 2-10 years in good health. CDR3s include the opening cysteine and the closing phenylalanine or tryptophan. A D gene is named only where the DNA matches it firmly. Not all rows give a size; the values are once, few, many and, for expanded clones, a class.

>TRBD2|TRBV7-3|TRBJ2-1|many
TGTGCCAGCAGCTCTAACCCCCGGACTAGCGGGGGGCGAAATGAGCAGTTCTTC
CASSSNPRTSGGRNEQFF
>TRBD2|TRBV3-1|TRBJ2-3|few
TGTGCCAGCAGCCCCCCTCTAGCGGGTTATCAGGGTGATACGCAGTATTTT
CASSPPLAGYQGDTQYF
>.|TRBV4-3|TRBJ1-2|.
TGCGCCAGCAGCCAAGCCCTGCGAGGGCATGGCTACACCTTC
CASSQALRGHGYTF
>TRBD1|TRBV19|TRBJ1-1|.
TGTGCCAGTAAAGGGGGCGAAGCTTTCTTT
CASKGGEAFF
>.|TRBV7-4|TRBJ1-5|few
TGTGCCAGCAGCTTGTGGGGGACGATGCAGAGCAATCAGCCCCAGCATTTT
CASSLWGTMQSNQPQHF
>.|TRBV4-1|TRBJ1-3|.
TGCGCCAGCAGCTCCCCTGGGACGGTTGGAAACACCATATATTTT
CASSSPGTVGNTIYF
>.|TRBV7-9|TRBJ1-2|few
TGTGCCAGCAGCTTCGGGACACCCGGATATGGCTACACCTTC
CASSFGTPGYGYTF
>.|TRBV6-1|TRBJ2-1|.
TGTGCCAGCAGTGAATTAGGCGGTGAGCAGTTCTTC
CASSELGGEQFF
>.|TRBV20-1|TRBJ1-1|.
TGCAGTGCTAGCAGTGAGGAAGCTTTCTTT
CSASSEEAFF
>.|TRBV29-1|TRBJ1-1|few
TGCAGCGTTGACTCCCCCACTGAAGCTTTCTTT
CSVDSPTEAFF
>.|TRBV7-3|TRBJ1-2|few
TGTGCCAGCAGCCCCCAGCCGGCCTATGGCTACACCTTC
CASSPQPAYGYTF
>.|TRBV20-1|TRBJ2-7|.
TGCAGTGCTAGAGATGGGGGGTCCTACGAGCAGTACTTC
CSARDGGSYEQYF
>.|TRBV2|TRBJ1-6|.
TGTGCCAGCAGTGGGGACACCGAATCTCCACCCCTCCATTTT
CASSGDTESPPLHF
>.|TRBV3-1|TRBJ2-1|few
TGTGCCAGCAGCCAAGCAGCAAGTGAGCAGTTCTTC
CASSQAASEQFF
>.|TRBV12-3/TRBV12-4|TRBJ2-2|.
TGTGCCAGCAGTTTATCTGGGTTATCCGGGGAGCTGTTTTTT
CASSLSGLSGELFF
>TRBD1|TRBV2|TRBJ1-6|few
TGTGCCAGCAGGGAATTCGACAGGGAAAATTCACCCCTCCACTTT
CASREFDRENSPLHF
>.|TRBV7-6|TRBJ2-5|few
TGTGCCAGCAGCTTTGGACCACGGAGGGAGCAGTACTTC
CASSFGPRREQYF
>.|TRBV12-5|TRBJ2-7|few
TGTGCTAGTGGTGTTGGCTACGAGCAGTACTTC
CASGVGYEQYF
>TRBD1|TRBV6-2/TRBV6-3|TRBJ2-5|.
TGTGCCAGCAGTTACGGGACAGGGATCAATGAGCAGTCCTTC
CASSYGTGINEQSF
>.|TRBV24-1|TRBJ2-2|few
TGTGCCACCAGTGGGGCCTACACCGGGGGGCTGTTTTTT
CATSGAYTGGLFF
>TRBD2|TRBV6-5|TRBJ2-7|few
TGTGCCAGCAGTTATTTCCTAGCGGGAGGGACTTACGAGCAGTACTTC
CASSYFLAGGTYEQYF
>.|TRBV4-3|TRBJ2-3|.
TGCGCCAGCAGCCAAGATAGGGCCAGGGGAGGCACAGATACGCAGTATTTT
CASSQDRARGGTDTQYF
>.|TRBV12-3/TRBV12-4|TRBJ1-5|.
TGTGCCAGCCGATCGAGTCAAATAAGCAATCAGCCCCAGCATTTT
CASRSSQISNQPQHF
>TRBD1|TRBV29-1|TRBJ1-4|.
TGCAGCGTCGCTACAGGGGGTAATGAAAAACTGTTTTTT
CSVATGGNEKLFF
>.|TRBV4-1|TRBJ2-7|few
TGCGCCAGCAGCCAAGGACAGGCGGTTAACTTC
CASSQGQAVNF
>TRBD2|TRBV19|TRBJ2-1|few
TGTGCCAGTAGCCCAGCGGGGTTCTTTGGGGATGAGCAGTTCTTC
CASSPAGFFGDEQFF
>TRBD2|TRBV27|TRBJ2-3|few
TGTGCCAGCAGTTTCGGGGGGGCAAGCGACGCTAGGGATACGCAGTATTTT
CASSFGGASDARDTQYF
>.|TRBV2|TRBJ1-2|many
TGTGCCAGCCACGGTTTTTTCAGGGAAGATGGCTACACCTTC
CASHGFFREDGYTF
>.|TRBV12-3/TRBV12-4|TRBJ1-5|.
TGTGCCAGCAGTTCGGAAGGGCAGCCCCAGCATTTT
CASSSEGQPQHF
>.|TRBV4-3|TRBJ2-4|.
TGCGCCAGCAGCCAAGATGGGGTTCCCAAAAACATTCAGTACTTC
CASSQDGVPKNIQYF
>.|TRBV2|TRBJ1-1|many
TGTGCCAGCAGGGGCACTGAAGCTTTCTTT
CASRGTEAFF
>.|TRBV9|TRBJ2-7|few
TGTGCCAGCATAACAGGGGGTCTAGCGGGAAGGATCTACGAGCAGTACTTC
CASITGGLAGRIYEQYF
>TRBD1|TRBV24-1|TRBJ1-4|.
TGTGCCACCAGTGATTCCCGGGACAGGGCTCGAAGAGGTGAAAAACTGTTTTTT
CATSDSRDRARRGEKLFF
>TRBD1|TRBV6-2/TRBV6-3|TRBJ2-5|few
TGTGCCAGCAGTCTTACGACAGGGCGGAACGAGACCCAGTACTTC
CASSLTTGRNETQYF
>.|TRBV7-9|TRBJ2-1|.
TGTGCCAGCAGCTTAAGGGGGGAGGCTGGGACCCCGTTGGGCCAGTTCTTC
CASSLRGEAGTPLGQFF
>TRBD1|TRBV28|TRBJ2-7|.
TGTGCCAGCAGTTCTTCCGGGACAGGCAGCTACGAGCAGTACTTC
CASSSSGTGSYEQYF
>.|TRBV4-1|TRBJ2-7|few
TGCGCCAGCAGCCAAGACGGCTACTACGAGCAGTACTTC
CASSQDGYYEQYF
>.|TRBV7-2|TRBJ2-2|few
TGTGCCAGCAGCACCTCCTCGGGGGGCGATACCGGGGAGCTGTTTTTT
CASSTSSGGDTGELFF
>TRBD1|TRBV20-1|TRBJ1-4|.
TGCAGTGCTAGACAGGGACAGGGGGGAGAAAAACTGTTTTTT
CSARQGQGGEKLFF
>TRBD2|TRBV7-9|TRBJ2-2|few
TGTGCCAGCAGCTTACTCCGTCCTAGCGGGAGTTGGGGCACCGGGGAGCTGTTTTTT
CASSLLRPSGSWGTGELFF
>TRBD1|TRBV19|TRBJ1-5|few
TGTGCCAGTAGTATAGAGACAGGGGCCCGACCCCAGCATTTT
CASSIETGARPQHF
>TRBD1|TRBV7-2|TRBJ1-3|.
TGTGCCAGCAGCGGACAGGCCGACTCTGGAAACACCATATATTTT
CASSGQADSGNTIYF
>.|TRBV10-3|TRBJ2-5|.
TGTGCCATCAGTGAATCGAGTGGCGGAGAGACCCAGTACTTC
CAISESSGGETQYF
>.|TRBV6-5|TRBJ1-1|.
TGTGCCAGCAGTTACGTTTCATTTATGAACACTGAAGCTTTCTTT
CASSYVSFMNTEAFF
>.|TRBV12-3/TRBV12-4|TRBJ2-7|.
TGTGCCAGCAGTTTTTGGGGCTCACTCTACGAGCAGTACTTC
CASSFWGSLYEQYF
>.|TRBV24-1|TRBJ1-2|few
TGTGCCACCAGTGATGTACGGACTGGGAGCGCTGGCTACACCTTC
CATSDVRTGSAGYTF
>TRBD1|TRBV28|TRBJ1-2|few
TGTGCCAGCAGTACCCTAAGGGGGCTCCATGGCTACACCTTC
CASSTLRGLHGYTF
>.|TRBV28|TRBJ2-6|.
TGTGCCAGCAAGTCTATATGGGGCCTAGCGAGTAGTTCGTCTGGGGCCAACGTCCCGACTTTC
CASKSIWGLASSSSGANVPTF
>TRBD1|TRBV20-1|TRBJ2-5|.
TGCAGTGCTAAGAAACAGGGGCAAGAGACCCAGTACTTC
CSAKKQGQETQYF
>TRBD2|TRBV29-1|TRBJ2-5|few
TGCAGCGTTGTGACTAGCGGGGGCGAGACCCAGTACTTC
CSVVTSGGETQYF
>.|TRBV2|TRBJ2-1|.
TGTGCCAGCAAGGAGACTCCGGGCCCGGGCTCCTACAATGAGCAGTTCTTC
CASKETPGPGSYNEQFF
>.|TRBV24-1|TRBJ2-2|many
TGTGCCACCAGTGATTTGCCCTTGAACACCGGGGAGCTGTTTTTT
CATSDLPLNTGELFF
>.|TRBV7-9|TRBJ2-1|.
TGTGCCAGCAGCTTAGGGGGGGGCCATGCGGAGGAGCAGTTCTTC
CASSLGGGHAEEQFF
>.|TRBV5-1|TRBJ1-4|.
TGCGCCAGCAGCTTGGCGTTGGCGTTCGGGAATGAAAAACTGTTTTTT
CASSLALAFGNEKLFF
>TRBD2|TRBV7-6|TRBJ2-3|.
TGTGCCAGCAGCTTAGCCCTTGGGCTAGCGGGAGTTTTTGGCACAGATACGCAGTATTTT
CASSLALGLAGVFGTDTQYF
>TRBD2|TRBV6-1|TRBJ2-2|many
TGTGCCAGCAGTCCGCGAGCCCGGGAGGTGGTCACCGGGGAGCTGTTTTTT
CASSPRAREVVTGELFF
>.|TRBV5-1|TRBJ2-5|.
TGCGCCAGCGCTAGGGGTGGTCAAGAGACCCAGTACTTC
CASARGGQETQYF
>.|TRBV20-1|TRBJ2-1|few
TGCAGTGTCGCGGCCCCCCAGGGAGTATACAATGAGCAGTTCTTC
CSVAAPQGVYNEQFF
>.|TRBV28|TRBJ2-2|few
TGTGCCAGCAGTCCCCGCGGGGAGGCCGGTATCGGGGAGCTGTTTTTT
CASSPRGEAGIGELFF
>.|TRBV7-8|TRBJ2-3|few
TGTGCCAGCAGCTTTCTTATGACAGCAGCCACAGATACGCAGTATTTT
CASSFLMTAATDTQYF